A single TCR beta chain is shown here with its context. What it recognizes is unknown. The sample originates from a study of graft-versus-host responses after intestinal transplantation. For the study at large: Transplants were multivisceral, liver-intestinal, or isolated intestinal. Following induction with anti-thymocyte globulin, all recipients were given tacrolimus and steroids for 2 to 4 years.

Germline CDR1 SNHLY, CDR2 FYNNEI. Deletions cut 6 bases from V and 3 bases from J, with 18 bases between. The CDR3 runs 15 residues. Generated by immunoSEQ multiplex PCR, the TCRdb table keeps only in-frame clones and is missing some. The top ten hold around 0.19% of the sample, which has approximately 88,000 clones, around 93% seen once. The sample here was unstimulated CD4+ T cells sorted from spleen or lymph node cells, taken before transplant. The sequence was obtained from a human donor who was the organ donor for an intestinal transplant. The rearrangement links TRBV2 to TRBJ2-7, with D perhaps given as TRBD1 or TRBD2 (7 bases each). As DNA, the CDR3 is TGTGCCAGCAGCAGGGGGGGACAGACCTTCTACGAGCAGTACTTC. Its translation is CASSRGGQTFYEQYF.